Listed below are T cell receptor beta chains from one sample, sequenced in a study of T cell responses to AZD1222 COVID-19 vaccine. The data were produced by immunoSEQ multiplex PCR, yet TCRdb's version contains in-frame clones alone and is incomplete. The table includes roughly 180,000 clones, about 93% detected once. Here the sequenced sample was peripheral blood, taken 28 days after the second dose of the MenACWY control vaccine. These receptors came from an adult who received the MenACWY meningococcal vaccine as a control. CDR3s include the opening cysteine and the closing phenylalanine or tryptophan. The D gene is left open where the match is weak. The listing skips clone size in some rows; elsewhere it reads once, few, many or a size class.

V gene: TRBV20-1
clone size: .
D gene: .
J gene: TRBJ2-5
CDR3 DNA: TGCAGTGCTAGTCGGACAGCCCAAGAGACCCAGTACTTC
CDR3 protein: CSASRTAQETQYF

V gene: TRBV29-1
clone size: .
D gene: .
J gene: TRBJ2-7
CDR3 DNA: TGCAGCGTTTATGGGGAACGATCCTACGAGCAGTACTTC
CDR3 protein: CSVYGERSYEQYF

V gene: TRBV12-3/TRBV12-4
clone size: .
D gene: .
J gene: TRBJ1-1
CDR3 DNA: TGTGCCAGCAGTTTAGGGTATGCCACTGAAGCTTTCTTT
CDR3 protein: CASSLGYATEAFF

V gene: TRBV29-1
clone size: .
D gene: TRBD1
J gene: TRBJ1-5
CDR3 DNA: TGCAGCGTTGCCTTGGGACAGCCGAGACAGCCCCAGCATTTT
CDR3 protein: CSVALGQPRQPQHF

V gene: TRBV7-8
clone size: .
D gene: .
J gene: TRBJ1-1
CDR3 DNA: TGTGCCAGCAGCTTTCGGAACCGTGGTAACACTGAAGCTTTCTTT
CDR3 protein: CASSFRNRGNTEAFF

V gene: TRBV7-9
clone size: .
D gene: TRBD1
J gene: TRBJ1-2
CDR3 DNA: TGTGCCAGCAGCTTAGCGACAGGGGATGGCTACACCTTC
CDR3 protein: CASSLATGDGYTF

V gene: TRBV10-3
clone size: .
D gene: .
J gene: TRBJ1-2
CDR3 DNA: TGTGCCATCTCCAAGAGCGGAGGTCAATCCTTC
CDR3 protein: CAISKSGGQSF

V gene: TRBV6-5
clone size: .
D gene: TRBD1
J gene: TRBJ1-2
CDR3 DNA: TGTGCCAGCAGTTCGGGACAGGGCCCCCAAGGCTACACCTTC
CDR3 protein: CASSSGQGPQGYTF

V gene: TRBV4-2
clone size: .
D gene: .
J gene: TRBJ1-2
CDR3 DNA: TGTGCCAGCATGGGCCAGTACGACTATGGCTACACCTTC
CDR3 protein: CASMGQYDYGYTF

V gene: TRBV6-2/TRBV6-3
clone size: .
D gene: .
J gene: TRBJ2-4
CDR3 DNA: TGTGCCAGCAGTTTAGTTGGAGGCATTCAGTACTTC
CDR3 protein: CASSLVGGIQYF

V gene: TRBV19
clone size: .
D gene: TRBD1
J gene: TRBJ1-4
CDR3 DNA: TGTGCCAGTAGGAGGGACAGTGCCGCGGCAACTAATGAAAAACTGTTTTTT
CDR3 protein: CASRRDSAAATNEKLFF

V gene: TRBV7-9
clone size: .
D gene: .
J gene: TRBJ2-7
CDR3 DNA: TGTGCCAGCAGCTTAACTCCAGGGTACGAGCAGTACTTC
CDR3 protein: CASSLTPGYEQYF

V gene: TRBV11-2
clone size: .
D gene: TRBD2
J gene: TRBJ2-7
CDR3 DNA: TGTGCCAGCAGCTTAGGCGGGGGGGATTCCTACGAGCAGTACTTC
CDR3 protein: CASSLGGGDSYEQYF

V gene: TRBV30
clone size: once
D gene: TRBD2
J gene: TRBJ2-3
CDR3 DNA: TGTGCCTGGAGTGGACTAGCGGTGGCGGGAGATACGCAGTATTTT
CDR3 protein: CAWSGLAVAGDTQYF

V gene: TRBV29-1
clone size: few
D gene: .
J gene: TRBJ1-1
CDR3 DNA: TGCAGCGTTGAAGCGGGTAGGAGGGCTTTCTTT
CDR3 protein: CSVEAGRRAFF

V gene: TRBV6-1
clone size: once
D gene: .
J gene: TRBJ2-7
CDR3 DNA: TGTGCCAGCAGTGAGGCCTACGAGCAGTACTTC
CDR3 protein: CASSEAYEQYF

V gene: TRBV11-2
clone size: .
D gene: TRBD2
J gene: TRBJ2-7
CDR3 DNA: TGTGCCAGCAGCCCGGGACTAGTCCGGGAGCAGTACTTC
CDR3 protein: CASSPGLVREQYF

V gene: TRBV6-5
clone size: .
D gene: TRBD1
J gene: TRBJ2-1
CDR3 DNA: TGTGCCAGCGCTATTCAGAACCAGGGGGCTAAGGAGTTCTTC
CDR3 protein: CASAIQNQGAKEFF

V gene: TRBV10-3
clone size: once
D gene: .
J gene: TRBJ2-5
CDR3 DNA: TGTGCCATCAGTGCACCGGGCCAAGAGACCCAGTACTTC
CDR3 protein: CAISAPGQETQYF

V gene: TRBV19
clone size: .
D gene: .
J gene: TRBJ1-2
CDR3 DNA: TGTGCCAGTAGCACTGGGCGCAGGGGAGTCTATGGCTACACCTTC
CDR3 protein: CASSTGRRGVYGYTF

V gene: TRBV6-5
clone size: .
D gene: .
J gene: TRBJ1-2
CDR3 DNA: TGTGCCAGCAGCCAAGGGTATGGCTACACCTTC
CDR3 protein: CASSQGYGYTF

V gene: TRBV7-2
clone size: .
D gene: TRBD1
J gene: TRBJ1-1
CDR3 DNA: TGTGCCAGCAGCTTAACAGGGGGCGCATTAACTGAAGCTTTCTTT
CDR3 protein: CASSLTGGALTEAFF

V gene: TRBV28
clone size: .
D gene: .
J gene: TRBJ2-1
CDR3 DNA: TGTGCCAGCAGTTCCCCGCCGAGGCAGGTCTACAATGAGCAGTTCTTC
CDR3 protein: CASSSPPRQVYNEQFF

V gene: TRBV2
clone size: .
D gene: .
J gene: TRBJ1-1
CDR3 DNA: TGTGCCAGCTCGAGTTGGGGGAACACTGAAGCTTTCTTT
CDR3 protein: CASSSWGNTEAFF

V gene: TRBV7-9
clone size: .
D gene: .
J gene: TRBJ2-1
CDR3 DNA: TGTGCCAGCAGCCCTCGGTCCGGGTTTTTTGGCGATGAGCAGTTCTTC
CDR3 protein: CASSPRSGFFGDEQFF

V gene: TRBV29-1
clone size: .
D gene: TRBD1
J gene: TRBJ2-1
CDR3 DNA: TGCAGCGAAACCGGGACAGCCCTCGGTGAGCAGTTCTTC
CDR3 protein: CSETGTALGEQFF

V gene: TRBV5-1
clone size: .
D gene: TRBD1
J gene: TRBJ1-1
CDR3 DNA: TGCGCCAGCAGCTTGGGCATAGGGGGCATCACTGAAGCTTTCTTT
CDR3 protein: CASSLGIGGITEAFF

V gene: TRBV7-2
clone size: .
D gene: TRBD1
J gene: TRBJ1-2
CDR3 DNA: TGTGCCAGCAGAGGACAGGGGGCCTCGAACTATGGCTACACCTTC
CDR3 protein: CASRGQGASNYGYTF

V gene: TRBV5-6
clone size: .
D gene: TRBD1
J gene: TRBJ2-2
CDR3 DNA: TGTGCCAGCAGCTTGGTAGACAGGGACACCGGGGAGCTGTTTTTT
CDR3 protein: CASSLVDRDTGELFF

V gene: TRBV7-9
clone size: .
D gene: TRBD1
J gene: TRBJ1-4
CDR3 DNA: TGTGCCAGCAGCTTAGCTGGGACAGGGGGCAGGGGTGAAAAACTGTTTTTT
CDR3 protein: CASSLAGTGGRGEKLFF

V gene: TRBV7-2
clone size: .
D gene: .
J gene: TRBJ1-2
CDR3 DNA: TGTGCCAGCAGCTCCAATGGACGGCGCTATGGCTACACCTTC
CDR3 protein: CASSSNGRRYGYTF

V gene: TRBV2
clone size: once
D gene: .
J gene: TRBJ1-1
CDR3 DNA: TGTGCCAGCAACGAATTAGCAGGGACGAACACTGAAGCTTTCTTT
CDR3 protein: CASNELAGTNTEAFF

V gene: TRBV5-1
clone size: .
D gene: TRBD2
J gene: TRBJ2-5
CDR3 DNA: TGCGCCAGCAGCTTAGCTAGCGGGGGGCTGAGGGAAGAGACCCAGTACTTC
CDR3 protein: CASSLASGGLREETQYF

V gene: TRBV4-2
clone size: .
D gene: TRBD1
J gene: TRBJ1-3
CDR3 DNA: TGTGCCAGCAGCCAAGTTACAGGGGCTGGAAACACCATATATTTT
CDR3 protein: CASSQVTGAGNTIYF

V gene: TRBV3-1/TRBV3-2
clone size: .
D gene: .
J gene: TRBJ1-6
CDR3 DNA: TGTGCCAGCAGCCAAGATCGGAGGGCTGGATCACCCCTCCACTTT
CDR3 protein: CASSQDRRAGSPLHF

V gene: TRBV19
clone size: .
D gene: .
J gene: TRBJ1-2
CDR3 DNA: TGTGCCAGTAGTATTCAGGGTAGGAACTATGGCTACACCTTC
CDR3 protein: CASSIQGRNYGYTF

V gene: TRBV6-4
clone size: few
D gene: TRBD1
J gene: TRBJ2-7
CDR3 DNA: TGTGCCAGCAGCCCGGACAGGGGCAACGAGCAGTACTTC
CDR3 protein: CASSPDRGNEQYF

V gene: TRBV5-1
clone size: .
D gene: .
J gene: TRBJ1-2
CDR3 DNA: TGCGCCAGCAGCTTGGGCGGGACAAGTGGTGGCTACACCTTC
CDR3 protein: CASSLGGTSGGYTF

V gene: TRBV29-1
clone size: .
D gene: .
J gene: TRBJ2-1
CDR3 DNA: TGCAGCGTTGAAAGCCCCCCGGAGTACAATGAGCAGTTCTTC
CDR3 protein: CSVESPPEYNEQFF

V gene: TRBV5-4
clone size: .
D gene: TRBD1
J gene: TRBJ2-7
CDR3 DNA: TGTGCCAGCAGCTCGGTAGGGGGCGGGGAGCAGTACTTC
CDR3 protein: CASSSVGGGEQYF

V gene: TRBV5-6
clone size: .
D gene: TRBD1
J gene: TRBJ1-2
CDR3 DNA: TGTGCCAGCAGCTTGAGGGACAGAAGGGTCTATGGCTACACCTTC
CDR3 protein: CASSLRDRRVYGYTF

V gene: TRBV27
clone size: .
D gene: TRBD1
J gene: TRBJ1-6
CDR3 DNA: TGTGCCAGCAGTTTTCGGGACAGGGGGCATTCACCCCTCCACTTT
CDR3 protein: CASSFRDRGHSPLHF

V gene: TRBV5-1
clone size: .
D gene: TRBD1
J gene: TRBJ1-4
CDR3 DNA: TGCGCCAGCAGCATACAACAGGGGGCTAATGAAAAACTGTTTTTT
CDR3 protein: CASSIQQGANEKLFF

V gene: TRBV7-9
clone size: .
D gene: .
J gene: TRBJ1-5
CDR3 DNA: TGTGCCAGCAGCTTATCAGGGGGCAATCAGCCCCAGCATTTT
CDR3 protein: CASSLSGGNQPQHF

V gene: TRBV7-3
clone size: .
D gene: .
J gene: TRBJ1-5
CDR3 DNA: TGTGCCAGCAGCTTAGGGACTCTGGGCAATCAGCCCCAGCATTTT
CDR3 protein: CASSLGTLGNQPQHF

V gene: TRBV18
clone size: once
D gene: .
J gene: TRBJ2-7
CDR3 DNA: TGTGCCAGCTCACCACTCCCGGGTAGCTCCTACGAGCAGTACTTC
CDR3 protein: CASSPLPGSSYEQYF

V gene: TRBV2
clone size: .
D gene: .
J gene: TRBJ2-1
CDR3 DNA: TGTGCCAGCAGTGACACCACAGATGAGCAGTTCTTC
CDR3 protein: CASSDTTDEQFF

V gene: TRBV6-6
clone size: .
D gene: .
J gene: TRBJ1-2
CDR3 DNA: TGTGCCAGCAGTGCTTGGGGGAACTATGGCTACACCTTC
CDR3 protein: CASSAWGNYGYTF

V gene: TRBV18
clone size: once
D gene: .
J gene: TRBJ2-1
CDR3 DNA: TGTGCCAGCTCCACCTATGGGACGGCGGACAATGAGCAGTTCTTC
CDR3 protein: CASSTYGTADNEQFF

V gene: TRBV2
clone size: .
D gene: .
J gene: TRBJ1-2
CDR3 DNA: TGTGCCAGCAGAAGGCGGGGCTCAGACTATGGCTACACCTTC
CDR3 protein: CASRRRGSDYGYTF

V gene: TRBV7-2
clone size: .
D gene: TRBD2
J gene: TRBJ2-1
CDR3 DNA: TGTGCCAGCAGCCAAAGGTCTGGGACTAGCGGAACTGAGCAGTTCTTC
CDR3 protein: CASSQRSGTSGTEQFF

V gene: TRBV28
clone size: .
D gene: .
J gene: TRBJ1-5
CDR3 DNA: TGTGCCAGCAGTTCGGGGCAGCAATTCTATAGCAATCAGCCCCAGCATTTT
CDR3 protein: CASSSGQQFYSNQPQHF

V gene: TRBV2
clone size: .
D gene: .
J gene: TRBJ2-7
CDR3 DNA: TGTGCCAGCAGTGAAATGGGGGACCTTTACGAGCAGTACTTC
CDR3 protein: CASSEMGDLYEQYF

V gene: TRBV6-5
clone size: .
D gene: TRBD1
J gene: TRBJ1-1
CDR3 DNA: TGTGCCAGCAGGCGACAGGGTTCATACACTGAAGCTTTCTTT
CDR3 protein: CASRRQGSYTEAFF

V gene: TRBV11-2
clone size: .
D gene: .
J gene: TRBJ2-5
CDR3 DNA: TGTGCCAGCAGCTCCTTGACTGGCCGAGAGACCCAGTACTTC
CDR3 protein: CASSSLTGRETQYF

V gene: TRBV7-9
clone size: few
D gene: .
J gene: TRBJ1-4
CDR3 DNA: TGTGCCAGCAGCTTATCACACCTGCCTGAAAAACTGTTTTTT
CDR3 protein: CASSLSHLPEKLFF

V gene: TRBV3-1/TRBV3-2
clone size: .
D gene: .
J gene: TRBJ1-1
CDR3 DNA: TGTGCCAGCACGGGGAGGGTGAGAACTGAAGCTTTCTTT
CDR3 protein: CASTGRVRTEAFF